The rows below give T cell receptor beta chains drawn from one sample of a study of T cell repertoires in cytomegalovirus infection. No antigens are known for them. One entry per CDR3 protein, called by TCRdb with MiXCR from the reads. The sample records around 710,000 distinct CDR3 sequences, 25% to 35% being singletons. The sample in question was cultured CD8+ T cells from PBMCs, obtained from culture after CMV antigen stimulation. These receptor sequences come from a human donor in good health (CMV status not recorded). Some clones in this sample may be carry-over from other donors' samples. The conserved cysteine and the conserved F or W are not part of the CDR3 here. Fields, in order: V gene, J gene, CDR3 protein.

V gene: TRBV6-6
J gene: TRBJ2-3
CDR3 protein: ASSYDQGAADTQY

V gene: TRBV6-2/TRBV6-3
J gene: TRBJ1-2
CDR3 protein: ASRLRTGRGYT

V gene: TRBV19
J gene: TRBJ1-1
CDR3 protein: ASSIRQVTEAF

V gene: TRBV7-9
J gene: TRBJ2-1
CDR3 protein: ASTRGRGAPNEQF

V gene: TRBV29-1
J gene: TRBJ2-7
CDR3 protein: SVETGTGTYEQY

V gene: TRBV7-8
J gene: TRBJ2-1
CDR3 protein: ASSSRGNGPYNEQF

V gene: TRBV6-1
J gene: TRBJ2-7
CDR3 protein: ASSEIGRTDYSYEQY

V gene: TRBV6-1
J gene: TRBJ2-7
CDR3 protein: ASTPDGSSYEQY

V gene: TRBV15
J gene: TRBJ1-5
CDR3 protein: ATSKSGQAVGQPQH

V gene: TRBV6-1
J gene: TRBJ2-1
CDR3 protein: ASSDRSWAYNEQF

V gene: TRBV7-9
J gene: TRBJ1-2
CDR3 protein: ASSSRQGADVYGYT

V gene: TRBV7-9
J gene: TRBJ2-3
CDR3 protein: ASEPKTASTDTQY

V gene: TRBV7-6
J gene: TRBJ1-4
CDR3 protein: ASSLGSGSGGKLF

V gene: TRBV20-1
J gene: TRBJ2-2
CDR3 protein: SARHRTSNTGELF

V gene: TRBV19
J gene: TRBJ2-7
CDR3 protein: ASSDTHGSYEQY

V gene: TRBV13
J gene: TRBJ1-2
CDR3 protein: ASSSPTVNYGYT

V gene: TRBV27
J gene: TRBJ2-7
CDR3 protein: ASSFQIGYEQY

V gene: TRBV20-1
J gene: TRBJ1-5
CDR3 protein: SARVDSDRYNQPQH

V gene: TRBV7-2
J gene: TRBJ1-1
CDR3 protein: ASSPRRYTEAF

V gene: TRBV6-2/TRBV6-3
J gene: TRBJ2-2
CDR3 protein: ASRPRTSGTSGELF

V gene: TRBV7-9
J gene: TRBJ2-5
CDR3 protein: ASSLNSGETQY

V gene: TRBV25-1
J gene: TRBJ1-2
CDR3 protein: ASSANEVYGYT

V gene: TRBV19
J gene: TRBJ1-2
CDR3 protein: ASSIAPAYGYT

V gene: TRBV7-8
J gene: TRBJ1-5
CDR3 protein: ASSLANRGDQPQH